The 5 T cell receptor beta chains given below trace back to one sample, sequenced in a study of T cell responses to AZD1222 COVID-19 vaccine. Repertoires were generated with immunoSEQ multiplex PCR, while TCRdb's copy carries only in-frame clones and drops some. Of 110,000 or so clones in the sample, roughly 89% were seen once. Sequencing was performed on peripheral blood, taken 28 days after the second AZD1222 dose. These TCRs come from an adult who received the AZD1222 COVID-19 vaccine.

Concerning this clone: This sample includes further DNA sequences coding for the same CDR3. The rearrangement joins TRBV30 to TRBJ1-6; D is unclear. V was pared by 1 base and J by 9 bases, with 7 bases between. Germline assignment: CDR1 GTSNPN and CDR2 SVGIG (reference sequence). The CDR3 loop spans 12 amino acids. The CDR3 sequence is CAWSAPSSPLHF. CDR3 in DNA: TGTGCCTGGAGTGCCCCCAGTTCACCCCTCCACTTT. Together with reference TRBV30 and TRBJ1-6, the CDR3 gives the full variable domain: SQTIHQWPATLVQPVGSPLSLECTVEGTSNPNLYWYRQAAGRGLQLLFYSVGIGQISSEVPQNLSASRPQDRQFILSSKKLLLSDSGFYLCAWSAPSSPLHFGNGTRLTVT.

A single count supports this clone. This chain connects TRBV7-2 to TRBJ1-6, with D maybe TRBD1 (5 bases). V was shortened by 2 bases and J by 10 bases, with 9 bases between the two germline ends. The CDR3 sequence is 13 residues long. From germline, CDR1 is SGHTA and CDR2 FQGNSA. The CDR3 DNA sequence: TGTGCCAGCAGCTTAACCCAGGGCTCACCCCTCCACTTT. Encoded protein: CASSLTQGSPLHF. Filled out from reference TRBV7-2 and TRBJ1-6, the complete variable domain reads GAGVSQSPSNKVTEKGKDVELRCDPISGHTALYWYRQSLGQGLEFLIYFQGNSAPDKSGLPSDRFSAERTGGSVSTLTIQRTQQEDSAVYLCASSLTQGSPLHFGNGTRLTVT.

Details on this clone: The sample holds other DNA sequences that translate to the same CDR3. The chain employs TRBV10-2 and TRBJ2-5; 7 bases are shared with TRBD1. Germline V gives CDR1 WSHSY, CDR2 SAAADI. The junction had 3 bases not matched to a gene; V was cut back by 4 bases and J by 4 bases. The CDR3 has 13 residues. The CDR3 protein is CASSGNRGETQYF. The CDR3, as DNA: TGCGCCAGCAGTGGCAACAGGGGAGAGACCCAGTACTTC.

The chain uses TRBV10-1 and TRBJ2-7, with 8 bases fitting TRBD1. Germline values: CDR1 WNHNN, CDR2 SYGVQD (reference sequence). V lost 4 bases, J lost 6 bases, and 8 bases stayed unmatched. There are 14 residues in the CDR3. The CDR3 DNA sequence: TGCGCCAGCAGTGCGATGACAGGGGTATCCGAGCAGTACTTC. It codes for CASSAMTGVSEQYF.

V is TRBV10-2 and J is TRBJ2-1; D is perhaps TRBD2 (5 bases). Trimming left V 6 bases short and J 9 bases short, with 15 bases between. CDR1 is WSHSY and CDR2 is SAAADI in the germline V gene. The CDR3 totals 13 residues. CDR3 sequence: CASSRTPPGEQFF. CDR3 DNA sequence: TGCGCCAGCAGCCGGACTCCCCCGGGTGAGCAGTTCTTC.